These 31 T cell receptor beta chains came from one sample sequenced in a study of blood T cell repertoires in COVID-19. Clones were read by immunoSEQ multiplex PCR, and TCRdb kept only the in-frame ones, dropping some. The sample shows roughly 340,000 clones, 89% of them seen only once. The sequencing sample was made of peripheral blood. All receptors come from a woman in her 30s with COVID-19, enrolled during active disease.

The rearrangement links TRBV27 to TRBJ1-1; 10 nucleotides match TRBD1. The CDR3 spans 14 residues. With V trimmed by 5 bases and J by 4 bases, 4 bases remained unmatched. Germline CDR1 and CDR2: MNHEY and SMNVEV (reference sequence). CDR3 region: CASSVGQGGTEAFF. In DNA form, the CDR3 reads TGTGCCAGCAGTGTCGGACAGGGGGGCACTGAAGCTTTCTTT.

This chain connects TRBV9 to TRBJ2-1, with 11 bases matching TRBD2. J was trimmed by 5 bases and V by 2 bases; bases with no gene match: 9. Per germline, CDR1 SGDLS and CDR2 YYNGEE. The CDR3 totals 17 residues. The DNA of the CDR3 is TGTGCCAGCAGCGTGGCCCCTAGCGGGAGGATCAACAATGAGCAGTTCTTC. Protein: CASSVAPSGRINNEQFF.

The CDR3 sequence is CASSRSSGLNEQFF. For the CDR3, the DNA is TGTGCCAGCAGCCGATCCTCAGGGCTGAATGAGCAGTTCTTC. This rearrangement joins TRBV4-2 to TRBJ2-1; tentative D call: TRBD1 (5 bases). The CDR3 consists of 14 residues. V was pared by 4 bases and J by 7 bases, with 14 bases between. The germline V gene encodes CDR1 LGHNA and CDR2 YNFKEQ.

This chain uses TRBV4-3 with TRBJ1-3; D unclear. CDR1 and CDR2 from the germline V gene are LGHNA and YSLEER. V shed 0 bases and J shed 4 bases, with 7 bases lying between them. The CDR3 covers 14 residues. The CDR3 spells CASSQDRVGNTIYF. CDR3 coding DNA: TGCGCCAGCAGCCAAGATCGTGTGGGAAACACCATATATTTT.

The chain uses TRBV2 and TRBJ1-3; 8 positions match TRBD1. Germline CDR1 is SNHLY and CDR2 is FYNNEI. With 2 bases clipped from V and 7 bases from J, the junction kept 1 base outside the gene matches. The CDR3 consists of 13 residues. The CDR3 DNA reads TGTGCCAGCAGTGAACGACAGGGGAACACCATATATTTT. It yields the protein CASSERQGNTIYF.

CDR3: CASSTHRELSYEQYV. CDR3 sequence (DNA): TGTGCCAGCAGCACTCACAGGGAACTCTCCTACGAGCAGTACGTC. This chain connects TRBV9 to TRBJ2-7; D is perhaps TRBD1 (6 bases). This CDR3 region has 15 residues. V shed 4 bases and J shed 0 bases, with 14 bases lying between them. Germline loops: CDR1 SGDLS, CDR2 YYNGEE.

The chain couples TRBV2 to TRBJ1-5; D may be TRBD1 (6 bases). The V gene's germline CDR1 is SNHLY and CDR2 FYNNEI. V lost 6 bases, J lost 4 bases, and 7 bases lay in between. CDR3 length: 12 residues. The CDR3 sequence is CASRQGNQPQHF. Written as DNA, the CDR3 is TGTGCCAGCAGACAGGGAAATCAGCCCCAGCATTTT.

The CDR3 nucleotides are TGTGCCAGCTCACCGTTCCATGGGGGGAGTAGCACAGATACGCAGTATTTT. It translates to CASSPFHGGSSTDTQYF. V and J are TRBV18 and TRBJ2-3, with D possibly TRBD2 on 6 matching bases. The V gene's germline CDR1 is KGHSH and CDR2 LQKENI. V lost 3 bases to trimming and J lost 0 bases, with 16 bases between them. This CDR3 comprises 17 residues.

J is TRBJ2-4 and V is TRBV28; 7 bases map to TRBD1. The CDR3 has 15 amino acids. Germline V gene lookup returns CDR1 MDHEN and CDR2 SYDVKM. The junction had 8 bases not matched to a gene; V was cut back by 4 bases and J by 5 bases. Here the CDR3 reads CASSSTGERENIQYF. For the CDR3, the DNA is TGTGCCAGCAGTTCAACAGGGGAAAGGGAAAACATTCAGTACTTC.

The genes are TRBV24-1 and TRBJ2-3, with a possible D match to TRBD1 (5 bases). Germline CDR1 and CDR2: KGHDR and SFDVKD. The CDR3 is 14 amino acids. Trimming took 7 bases from V and 2 from J, leaving 12 bases between them. CDR3 protein: CATRPGHHTDTQYF. Written as DNA, the CDR3 is TGTGCCACCAGGCCTGGACATCACACAGATACGCAGTATTTT.

The chain carries TRBV5-4 and TRBJ1-1; D is perhaps TRBD1 (6 bases). Trimming removed 5 bases at V and 2 bases at J, with 10 bases between. This CDR3 spans 13 amino acids. Germline V CDR1 and CDR2: SGHNT, YYREEE (reference sequence). The CDR3 loop reads CASSIQGNTEAFF. In nucleotides, the CDR3 is TGTGCCAGCAGTATACAGGGAAACACTGAAGCTTTCTTT.

The chain has TRBV19 and TRBJ2-3; 8 nucleotides match TRBD2. CDR1 LNHDA and CDR2 SQIVND come from the germline V gene (reference sequence). The CDR3 loop spans 14 amino acids. Trimming took 3 bases from V and 5 from J; bases not matched to a gene: 4. The CDR3 here is CASSIGLAGDTQYF. CDR3 DNA sequence: TGTGCCAGTAGTATTGGTCTAGCGGGAGATACGCAGTATTTT.

This clone was seen only once. The gene calls are TRBV19 and TRBJ2-3; 14 bases fit TRBD2. The CDR3 spans 16 residues. Germline-derived CDR1 and CDR2 are LNHDA and SQIVND (reference sequence). J gave up 3 bases and V 4 bases, and 3 bases lay outside the gene matches. The CDR3 sequence is CASSKRTSGGTDTQYF. Written as DNA, the CDR3 is TGTGCCAGTAGTAAAAGGACTAGCGGGGGGACAGATACGCAGTATTTT.

The chain employs TRBV3-1 (or the pseudogene TRBV3-2) and TRBJ1-5; D not certain. The germline gives CDR1 LGHDT, CDR2 YNNKEL (reference sequence). CDR3 length: 17 residues. With 1 base removed from V and 0 bases from J, the gap between germline ends came to 13 bases. CDR3 coding DNA: TGTGCCAGCAGCCAAGGGAAGTTGACTTATAGCAATCAGCCCCAGCATTTT. Translation gives CASSQGKLTYSNQPQHF.

The J gene is TRBJ1-2, the V gene TRBV30; D may be TRBD1 (5 bases). This CDR3 region has 14 residues. CDR1 is GTSNPN and CDR2 is SVGIG in the germline V gene (reference sequence). V was trimmed by 0 bases and J by 1 base, leaving 9 bases between them. The CDR3 DNA is TGTGCCTGGAGTGTTTTAGGGGTTAACTATGGCTACACCTTC. This encodes CAWSVLGVNYGYTF. The full variable domain, with the rest looked up from reference TRBV30 and TRBJ1-2, is SQTIHQWPATLVQPVGSPLSLECTVEGTSNPNLYWYRQAAGRGLQLLFYSVGIGQISSEVPQNLSASRPQDRQFILSSKKLLLSDSGFYLCAWSVLGVNYGYTFGSGTRLTVV.

CDR3 nucleotides: TGTGCCAGCAGACGCAACCCGACAGAGGCCTACGAGCAGTACTTC. Protein: CASRRNPTEAYEQYF. The chain combines TRBV6-5 with TRBJ2-7; D may be TRBD1 (5 bases). This CDR3 has 15 amino acids. Per the germline V gene, CDR1 is MNHEY and CDR2 is SVGAGI. V was cut by 6 bases and J by 2 bases, with 17 bases left in between.

The rearrangement links TRBV5-4 to TRBJ2-7; tentative D call: TRBD1 (6 bases). The V and J ends lost 0 bases and 6 bases respectively, with 16 bases between them. This CDR3 is 15 amino acids long. CDR1 and CDR2 from the germline V gene are SGHNT and YYREEE (reference sequence). CDR3 sequence (DNA): TGTGCCAGCAGCTTGGAGTACGCAGGGGCGTCCGAGCAGTACGTC. Its protein is CASSLEYAGASEQYV.

This rearrangement joins TRBV19 to TRBJ1-1; D is unclear. The V end was cut by 3 bases, the J end by 3 bases, with 14 bases between. Germline V gives CDR1 LNHDA, CDR2 SQIVND (reference sequence). This CDR3 has 15 residues. The CDR3 DNA follows: TGTGCCAGTAGTATTTTCCCAGGAATAGACACTGAAGCTTTCTTT. Translated: CASSIFPGIDTEAFF.

V usage is TRBV9 and J usage is TRBJ1-2; no definite D call. CDR3 size: 14 residues. Germline V gives CDR1 SGDLS, CDR2 YYNGEE. Trimming cost V 1 base and J 7 bases, with 14 bases left between them. This CDR3 is CASSVTEDAVGYTF. For the CDR3, the DNA is TGTGCCAGCAGCGTAACGGAGGATGCGGTTGGCTACACCTTC.

The chain is built from TRBV7-2 and TRBJ2-7; 7 nucleotides match TRBD1. The CDR3 is made up of 14 amino acids. The trim removed 3 bases at V and 2 bases at J, leaving 4 bases unmatched. Per germline, CDR1 SGHTA and CDR2 FQGNSA. CDR3 sequence (DNA): TGTGCCAGCAGCTTGGGACAGTATCCCTACGAGCAGTACTTC. Encoded protein: CASSLGQYPYEQYF. The entire variable domain, with the rest obtained from reference TRBV7-2 and TRBJ2-7, is as follows: GAGVSQSPSNKVTEKGKDVELRCDPISGHTALYWYRQSLGQGLEFLIYFQGNSAPDKSGLPSDRFSAERTGGSVSTLTIQRTQQEDSAVYLCASSLGQYPYEQYFGPGTRLTVT.

This clone has more than one count but fewer than ten. The V gene is TRBV27, the J gene TRBJ2-7; 10 nucleotides agree with TRBD2. J was trimmed by 4 bases and V by 4 bases; bases with no gene match: 4. In germline, CDR1 is MNHEY, CDR2 SMNVEV (reference sequence). CDR3 length: 14 amino acids. The DNA of the CDR3 is TGTGCCAGCAGTTGGGCTAGCGGGGGTTACGAGCAGTACTTC. Translation: CASSWASGGYEQYF.

The rearrangement joins TRBV25-1 to TRBJ2-5; TRBD2 agrees at 11 bases. The CDR3 has 17 amino acids. In germline, CDR1 is MGHDK, CDR2 SYGVNS. Trimming removed 1 base from V and 3 bases from J; junction bases left unmatched: 7. CDR3 DNA: TGTGCCAGCAGTGAATCCTTCGGGACTAGCGGTAAAGAGACCCAGTACTTC. Amino acids: CASSESFGTSGKETQYF.

The chain has TRBV7-9 and TRBJ1-1, with TRBD1 matching over 7 bases. V was pared by 3 bases and J by 10 bases, with 5 bases of the junction left unmatched. Germline V lookup: CDR1 SEHNR, CDR2 FQNEAQ (reference sequence). The CDR3 extends over 12 amino acids. The CDR3 loop reads CASSFTQGGAFF. In DNA, the CDR3 is TGTGCCAGCAGCTTTACGCAGGGGGGAGCTTTCTTT.

This clone was counted between two and nine times. V gene TRBV27 combines with J gene TRBJ1-6; weak D call: TRBD1 (5 bases). The germline gives CDR1 MNHEY, CDR2 SMNVEV (reference sequence). Trimming took 8 bases from V and 10 from J, leaving 9 bases between them. There are 11 residues in the CDR3. The CDR3 reads CASGRESPLHF. The CDR3 region has the DNA TGTGCCAGCGGCAGGGAATCACCCCTCCACTTT.

The V gene is TRBV5-8, the J gene TRBJ2-2; weak D call: TRBD1 (5 bases). The CDR3 contains 14 residues. Germline V gives CDR1 SGHTS, CDR2 YDEGEE. V was pared by 5 bases and J by 5 bases, with 13 bases between. The CDR3 nucleotides read TGTGCCAGCAGTTCAGGTCAGGGTACCGGGGAGCTGTTTTTT. Translated, it gives CASSSGQGTGELFF.

The chain links TRBV19 to TRBJ2-7; possible D gene TRBD1, 5 bases. The V and J ends lost 1 base and 7 bases respectively, with 11 bases between them. Per germline, CDR1 LNHDA and CDR2 SQIVND (reference sequence). This CDR3 comprises 13 residues. The CDR3 reads CASSIVKGPEQYF. The CDR3 DNA sequence: TGTGCCAGTAGTATAGTTAAGGGGCCGGAGCAGTACTTC.

The rearrangement joins TRBV11-3 to TRBJ2-1; 7 bases align to TRBD1. The CDR3 has 15 residues. Germline V gene lookup returns CDR1 SGHNT and CDR2 YENEEA. Unmatched junction bases numbered 8, after V lost 5 bases and J lost 4 bases. The CDR3 DNA reads as TGTGCCAGCAGCCAGTCCGGGACAGAGTACAATGAGCAGTTCTTC. Protein: CASSQSGTEYNEQFF. Using reference TRBV11-3 and TRBJ2-1 for the parts outside the CDR3, the full variable domain is EAGVVQSPRYKIIEKKQPVAFWCNPISGHNTLYWYLQNLGQGPELLIRYENEEAVDDSQLPKDRFSAERLKGVDSTLKIQPAELGDSAVYLCASSQSGTEYNEQFFGPGTRLTVL.

The chain employs TRBV21-1 and TRBJ2-1; the D call TRBD2 from the table was never checked on the DNA. TRBV21-1 is a listed pseudogene. The CDR3 covers 15 residues. CDR3 in DNA: TGTGCCAGCAGCAAAATCAGCGGGAGGGACAATGAGCAGTTCTTC. It encodes CASSKISGRDNEQFF.

The chain recombines TRBV28 with TRBJ1-1; tentative D call: TRBD1 (6 bases). Trimming cost V 7 bases and J 11 bases, with 20 bases left between them. Germline lookup yields CDR1 MDHEN and CDR2 SYDVKM. The length of the CDR3 is 13 residues. CDR3 region: CASKFLARGGAFF. CDR3 DNA: TGTGCCAGCAAGTTCCTAGCCAGGGGAGGGGCTTTCTTT.

J is TRBJ2-7 and V is TRBV28; TRBD1 is a possible D gene (6 bases). Germline values: CDR1 MDHEN, CDR2 SYDVKM. V lost 5 bases and J 3 bases, leaving 20 bases between the germline ends. There are 16 residues in the CDR3. In DNA, the CDR3 is TGTGCCAGCAGTCCCGGGACACCCTCCAAGGACTACGAGCAGTACTTC. Its translation is CASSPGTPSKDYEQYF. The variable domain in full, completed from reference TRBV28 and TRBJ2-7, reads DVKVTQSSRYLVKRTGEKVFLECVQDMDHENMFWYRQDPGLGLRLIYFSYDVKMKEKGDIPEGYSVSREKKERFSLILESASTNQTSMYLCASSPGTPSKDYEQYFGPGTRLTVT.

The chain uses TRBV10-3 and TRBJ2-3, with 8 bases that match TRBD2. With 7 bases clipped from V and 4 bases from J, the junction kept 10 bases outside the gene matches. Germline V gives CDR1 ENHRY, CDR2 SYGVKD. The CDR3 runs to 15 residues. The CDR3 DNA follows: TGTGCCATCACGGGTGGGCGGGGGGCATCAGATACGCAGTATTTT. Protein sequence: CAITGGRGASDTQYF.